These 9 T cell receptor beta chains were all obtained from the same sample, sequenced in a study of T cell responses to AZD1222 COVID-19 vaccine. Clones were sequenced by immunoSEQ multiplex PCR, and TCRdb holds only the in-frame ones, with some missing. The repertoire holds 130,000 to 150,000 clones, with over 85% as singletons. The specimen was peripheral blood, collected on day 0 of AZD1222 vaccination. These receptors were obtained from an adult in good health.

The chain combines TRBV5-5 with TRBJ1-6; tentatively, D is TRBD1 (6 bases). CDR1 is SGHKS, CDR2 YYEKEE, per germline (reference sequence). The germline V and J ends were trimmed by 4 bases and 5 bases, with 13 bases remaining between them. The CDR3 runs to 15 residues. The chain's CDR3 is CASSQGRGHNSPLHF. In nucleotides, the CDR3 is TGTGCCAGCAGCCAGGGACGGGGGCATAATTCACCCCTCCACTTT.

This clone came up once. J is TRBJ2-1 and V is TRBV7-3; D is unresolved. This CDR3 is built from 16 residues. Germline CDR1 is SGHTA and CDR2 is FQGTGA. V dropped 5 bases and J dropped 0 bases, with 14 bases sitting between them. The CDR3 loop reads CASSHRTESSYNEQFF. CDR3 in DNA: TGTGCCAGCAGCCACCGCACCGAGAGCTCCTACAATGAGCAGTTCTTC. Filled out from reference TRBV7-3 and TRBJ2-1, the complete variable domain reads GAGVSQTPSNKVTEKGKYVELRCDPISGHTALYWYRQSLGQGPEFLIYFQGTGAADDSGLPNDRFFAVRPEGSVSTLKIQRTERGDSAVYLCASSHRTESSYNEQFFGPGTRLTVL.

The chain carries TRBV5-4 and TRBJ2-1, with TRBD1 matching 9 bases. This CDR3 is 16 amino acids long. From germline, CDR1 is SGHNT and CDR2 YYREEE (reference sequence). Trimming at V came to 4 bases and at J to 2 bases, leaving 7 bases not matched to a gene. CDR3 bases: TGTGCCAGCAGCCCGGAGGGACAGGGCGCCTACAATGAGCAGTTCTTC. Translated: CASSPEGQGAYNEQFF.

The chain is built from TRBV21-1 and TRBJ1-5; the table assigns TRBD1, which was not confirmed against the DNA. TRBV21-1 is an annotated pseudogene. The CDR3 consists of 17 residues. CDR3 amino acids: CASSKEGTPNSNQPQHF. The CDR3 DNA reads TGTGCCAGCAGCAAAGAAGGGACACCGAATAGCAATCAGCCCCAGCATTTT.

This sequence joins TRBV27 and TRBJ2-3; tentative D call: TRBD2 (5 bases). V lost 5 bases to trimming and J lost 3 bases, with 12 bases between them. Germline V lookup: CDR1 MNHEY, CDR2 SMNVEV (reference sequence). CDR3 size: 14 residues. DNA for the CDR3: TGTGCCAGCAGTCACCCGGGGAAAACAGATACGCAGTATTTT. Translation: CASSHPGKTDTQYF.

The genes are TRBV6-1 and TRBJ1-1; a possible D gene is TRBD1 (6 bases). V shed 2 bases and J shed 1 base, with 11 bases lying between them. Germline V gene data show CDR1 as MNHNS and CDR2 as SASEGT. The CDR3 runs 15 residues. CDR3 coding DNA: TGTGCCAGCAGTGAACGGGGCAGGGGGAACACTGAAGCTTTCTTT. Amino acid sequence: CASSERGRGNTEAFF.

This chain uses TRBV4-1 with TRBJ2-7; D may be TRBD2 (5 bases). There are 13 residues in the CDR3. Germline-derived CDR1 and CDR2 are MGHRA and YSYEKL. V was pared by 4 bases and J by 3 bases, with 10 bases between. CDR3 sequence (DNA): TGCGCCAGCAGCCCAACCCGGGGCTACGAGCAGTACTTC. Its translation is CASSPTRGYEQYF.

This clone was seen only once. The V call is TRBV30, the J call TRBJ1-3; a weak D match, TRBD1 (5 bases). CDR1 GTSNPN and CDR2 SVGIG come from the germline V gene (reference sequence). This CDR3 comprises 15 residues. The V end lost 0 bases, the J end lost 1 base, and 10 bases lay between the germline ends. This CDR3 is CAWSVGGGSGNTIYF. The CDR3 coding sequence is TGTGCCTGGAGTGTAGGCGGGGGGTCTGGAAACACCATATATTTT.

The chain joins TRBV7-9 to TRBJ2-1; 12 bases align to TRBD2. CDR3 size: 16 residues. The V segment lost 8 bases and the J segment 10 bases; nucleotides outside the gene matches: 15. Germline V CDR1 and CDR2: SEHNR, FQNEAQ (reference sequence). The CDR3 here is CASGRTSGTPYKEQFF. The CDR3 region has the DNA TGTGCCAGCGGTAGGACTAGCGGGACCCCGTATAAGGAGCAGTTCTTC.